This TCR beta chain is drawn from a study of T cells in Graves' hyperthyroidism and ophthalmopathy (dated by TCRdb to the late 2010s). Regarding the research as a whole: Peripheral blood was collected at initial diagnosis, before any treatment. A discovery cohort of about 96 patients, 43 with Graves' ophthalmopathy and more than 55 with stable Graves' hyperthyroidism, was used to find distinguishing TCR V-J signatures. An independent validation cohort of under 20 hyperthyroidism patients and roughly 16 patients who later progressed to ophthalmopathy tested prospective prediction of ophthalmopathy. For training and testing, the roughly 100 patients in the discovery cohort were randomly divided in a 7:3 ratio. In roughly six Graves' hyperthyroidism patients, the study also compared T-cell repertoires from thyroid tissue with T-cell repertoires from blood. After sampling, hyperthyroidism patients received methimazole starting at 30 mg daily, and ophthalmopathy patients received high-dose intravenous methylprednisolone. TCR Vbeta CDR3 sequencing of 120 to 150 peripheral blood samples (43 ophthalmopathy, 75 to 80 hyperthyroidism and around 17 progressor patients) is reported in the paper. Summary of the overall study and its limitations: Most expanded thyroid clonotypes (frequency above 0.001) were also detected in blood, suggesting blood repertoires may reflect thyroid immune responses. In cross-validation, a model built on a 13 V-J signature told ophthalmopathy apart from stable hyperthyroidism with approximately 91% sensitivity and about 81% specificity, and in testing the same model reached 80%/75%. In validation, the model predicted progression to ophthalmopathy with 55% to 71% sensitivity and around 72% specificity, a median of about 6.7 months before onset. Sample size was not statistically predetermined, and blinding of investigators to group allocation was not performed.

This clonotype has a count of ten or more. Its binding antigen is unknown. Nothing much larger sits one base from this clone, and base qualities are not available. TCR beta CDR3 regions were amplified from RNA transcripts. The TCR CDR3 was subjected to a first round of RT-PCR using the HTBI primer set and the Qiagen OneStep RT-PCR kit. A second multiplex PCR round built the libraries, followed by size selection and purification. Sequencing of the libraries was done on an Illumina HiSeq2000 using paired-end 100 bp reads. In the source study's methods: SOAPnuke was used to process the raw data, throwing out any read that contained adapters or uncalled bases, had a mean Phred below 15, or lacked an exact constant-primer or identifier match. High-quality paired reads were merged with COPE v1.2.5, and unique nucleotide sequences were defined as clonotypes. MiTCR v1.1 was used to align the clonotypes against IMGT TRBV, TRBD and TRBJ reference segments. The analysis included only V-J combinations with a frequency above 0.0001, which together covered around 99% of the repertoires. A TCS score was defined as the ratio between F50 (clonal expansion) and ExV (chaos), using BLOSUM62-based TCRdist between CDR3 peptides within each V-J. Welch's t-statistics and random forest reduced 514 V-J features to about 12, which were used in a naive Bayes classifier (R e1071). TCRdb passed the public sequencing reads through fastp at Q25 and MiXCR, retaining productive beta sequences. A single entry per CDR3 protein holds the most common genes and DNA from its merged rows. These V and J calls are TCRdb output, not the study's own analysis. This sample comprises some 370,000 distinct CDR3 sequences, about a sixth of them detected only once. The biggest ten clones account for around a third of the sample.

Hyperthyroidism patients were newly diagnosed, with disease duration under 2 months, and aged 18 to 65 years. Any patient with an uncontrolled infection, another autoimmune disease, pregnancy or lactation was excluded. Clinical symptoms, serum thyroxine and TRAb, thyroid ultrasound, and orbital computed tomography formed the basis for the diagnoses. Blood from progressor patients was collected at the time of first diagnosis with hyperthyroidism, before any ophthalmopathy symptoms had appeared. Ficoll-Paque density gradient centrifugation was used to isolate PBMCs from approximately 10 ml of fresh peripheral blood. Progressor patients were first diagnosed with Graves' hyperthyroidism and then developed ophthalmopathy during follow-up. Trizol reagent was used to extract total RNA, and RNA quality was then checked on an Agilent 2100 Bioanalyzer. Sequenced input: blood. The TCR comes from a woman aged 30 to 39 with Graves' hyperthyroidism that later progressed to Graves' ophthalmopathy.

The nucleotides read TGTGCCACCCAGCCGGGACCGGCTAACTATGGCTACACCTTC. Translated, this gives CATQPGPANYGYTF. The rearrangement combines TRBV19 with TRBJ1-2; the D gene is perhaps TRBD1, from 5 matching bases. The CDR3 holds 14 amino acids from the cysteine to the phenylalanine. Left in the record is the CDR3 DNA by itself, 42 bases read in frame from the first base. Trimming takes 10 bases from V and 0 bases from J, and the germline ends sit 15 bases apart. The germline V gene encodes CDR1 LNHDA and CDR2 SQIVND (reference sequence).